This TCR beta chain comes out of a study of cytomegalovirus exposure and HLA in healthy donors. For the study at large: Caucasian-associated ancestry cluster membership applied to around 80% of around 400 genotyped donors. Study findings and constraints: Some V segments, TRBV6-2 and TRBV6-3 among them, were indistinguishable and were therefore excluded. While the bulk of TCR sequences proved rare, some public TCRs turned up in many donors. The listing of 150 to 200 TCR beta chains classed them as cytomegalovirus-associated.

On this clone: Its antigen is currently unknown.

Vbeta (60) and Jbeta (13) primers were used in the PCR. Repertoires were generated with immunoSEQ multiplex PCR, while TCRdb's copy carries only in-frame clones and drops some. This table holds under 95,000 clones, around 80% found once. With V trimmed by 8 bases and J by 9 bases, 13 bases remained unmatched. The CDR3 is 14 residues long. Germline values: CDR1 LNHDA, CDR2 SQIVND (reference sequence). The V and J genes are TRBV19 and TRBJ1-5, with TRBD1 matching over 7 bases. This TCR was recovered from a male donor in good health and CMV-seronegative. Source material: PBMCs. Here the CDR3 DNA reads TGTGCCAGTGTGGGGCAGGGGGGACAGATGCCCCAGCATTTT. The encoded protein is CASVGQGGQMPQHF. Using reference TRBV19 and TRBJ1-5 for the parts outside the CDR3, the full variable domain is DGGITQSPKYLFRKEGQNVTLSCEQNLNHDAMYWYRQDPGQGLRLIYYSQIVNDFQKGDIAEGYSVSREKKESFPLTVTSAQKNPTAFYLCASVGQGGQMPQHFGDGTRLSIL.